This T cell receptor (beta chain) was recovered during a study of blood T cell repertoires in COVID-19 (dated by TCRdb to 2020 to 2021). Concerning the study at large: Samples from collaborators originated in the United States, Italy and Spain and spanned both the acute and convalescent phases of COVID-19. The prospective study material was composed of cDNA or gDNA derived from T cells, B-cell-depleted T cells, or PBMCs. HLA class I and class II types, where available, came from metadata supplied by the sample provider rather than from assay-based typing. The repertoires were released in a freely available public database intended as a resource for research on the immune response to SARS-CoV-2. The samples were drawn from two sources: the first 160 participants of the ongoing ImmuneRACE study, and 950 to 1,500 subjects contributed by 6 global collaborators. Deeply sampled blood TCRbeta repertoires from subjects exposed to, actively infected with, or recovered from COVID-19 were included in the dataset. Nearly every sample came with metadata listing a de-identified subject ID, COVID-19 status, age in years and sex.

What the study reported, not specific to this receptor: Clinical and demographic metadata were provided uncurated, with the amount varying by source and participant.

The collaborating institutions used their own protocols to collect whole blood in K2EDTA tubes. For TCRbeta analysis, collaborators shipped samples in one of three forms: frozen whole blood, isolated PBMCs, or DNA extracted from either of those sample types. V has 8 bases trimmed and J has 0 bases trimmed; junction bases matching no gene number 7. For CDR1 and CDR2, the germline V gene lists SNHLY and FYNNEI. The CDR3 covers 14 residues, taking in both the cysteine and the phenylalanine. Here the CDR3 DNA is all that survives: 42 bases in frame from base 1. A note on this clone: Its antigen specificity is not known. Base qualities were left out, and no much larger clone turns up one base away.

The immunoSEQ Assay, a bias-controlled multiplex PCR, was used to amplify TCRbeta CDR3 regions from genomic DNA. The paper's processing steps were these. Nucleated cell counts per sample were estimated from amplification of reference gene primers within the assay. Sequence reads were collapsed and filtered to measure the absolute abundance of every unique TCRbeta CDR3 rearrangement. For each sample, productive Simpson clonality was calculated as the square root of Simpson's diversity index across productive rearrangements. The source is immuneACCESS, and TCRdb retained only in-frame sequences with V and J called. Part of the clones is not carried over; for the studies checked, unresolved V genes explain less than half of this, and the remainder is unexplained. V and J calls and clone size follow that table, whereas D and trimming were derived from the DNA. The sample includes 150,000 or so clones, with about nine tenths observed a single time. The biggest ten clones account for around 6.1% of the sample.

The TCR comes from a man at least 80 years old with acute or convalescent COVID-19. Sequenced material: peripheral blood. In this chain, TRBV2 is recombined with TRBJ2-7, with TRBD1 identical over 7 junction bases. The DNA reads as follows: TGTGCCAGCGAAAGACAGGGAGACTCCTACGAGCAGTACTTC. Translated, it reads CASERQGDSYEQYF.